This TCR beta chain emerged from a study of cytomegalovirus exposure and HLA in healthy donors. The PCR contained 60 Vbeta and 13 Jbeta primers. Sequenced by immunoSEQ multiplex PCR; TCRdb stores in-frame clones only, minus some. The profile shows under 150,000 clones, over 70% of them singletons. The receptor was isolated from a woman aged 40 to 50 in good health and CMV-seronegative. Sequenced sample: PBMCs.

This CDR3 reads CASSLSPVSGNTIYF. The CDR3 DNA follows: TGTGCCAGCAGCTTGAGTCCAGTCTCTGGAAACACCATATATTTT. The chain couples TRBV5-6 to TRBJ1-3; unclear D gene. The CDR3 consists of 15 residues. Trimming left V 1 base short and J 0 bases short, with 8 bases between. Germline V CDR1 and CDR2: SGHDT, YYEEEE.